This TCR beta chain was captured by sequencing in a study of T cell repertoires in cytomegalovirus infection. Study-level information: CMV epitopes used comprised recently identified HLA-C-restricted ones and well-studied HLA-B-restricted ones. It can be stated that public TCR beta signatures indicated CMV infection as well as a matching HLA type.

One entry per CDR3 protein results from TCRdb running MiXCR on the reads. The sample lists approximately 500,000 distinct CDR3 sequences, more than 30% seen once, with about a sixth in the top ten. CDR1 and CDR2 from the germline V gene are SGHRS and YFSETQ. Trimming took 0 bases from V and 6 from J, leaving 9 bases between them. This CDR3 is 14 amino acids long. This clonotype was seen a few times. No antigen is known for it. Study-wide results and caveats: The cumulative frequency of public TCR beta families distinguished individuals who carried CMV together with the relevant HLA. HLA-C-restricted CMV-specific TCR beta clonotypes were dominant in the ex vivo response.

The sequence came from a human donor in good health (CMV status not recorded). Some clones in this sample may be carry-over from other donors' samples. V usage is TRBV5-1 and J usage is TRBJ1-4; D is possibly TRBD1 (5 bases). The specimen comprised cultured PBMCs, sampled from culture after CMV antigen stimulation. Here the CDR3 DNA reads TGCGCCAGCAGCTTGGACAGGTGGGATGAAAAACTGTTTTTT. Its translation is CASSLDRWDEKLFF.